Each of the 9 T cell receptor beta chains below was sequenced from the same sample in a study of pediatric ulcerative colitis (dated by TCRdb to about 2019). The library came from the immunoSEQ multiplex PCR assay. TCRdb limited this immuneACCESS table to in-frame rearrangements with V and J called. A share of clones is missing; checked studies link under half to unresolved V genes, and the rest is unexplained. In this sample the table shows some 15,000 clones, about 80% of which occur a single time. The ten largest clones add up to approximately 8% of the sample. During colonoscopy, one to two pinch biopsies were obtained from the rectum for research. The sequenced material came from gut tissue. These receptor sequences come from a boy under 18 who was a control in a study of pediatric ulcerative colitis.

The DNA of the CDR3 is TGTGCCAGCAGCGTAGGGACTGGAAACACAGATACGCAGTATTTT. Translation gives CASSVGTGNTDTQYF. The J gene is TRBJ2-3, the V gene TRBV9; the D gene is possibly TRBD2 (5 bases). Germline lookup yields CDR1 SGDLS and CDR2 YYNGEE. The CDR3 runs to 15 residues. Between the trimmed V and J ends, which lost 0 bases and 2 bases, there was a span of 10 bases.

CDR3 bases: TGTGCCAGCAGCGACGGGATAGGGGGTACACCCCTCCACTTT. Protein product: CASSDGIGGTPLHF. The gene calls are TRBV7-3 and TRBJ1-6, with D maybe TRBD1 (6 bases). Germline-derived CDR1 and CDR2 are SGHTA and FQGTGA. The V end lost 5 bases, the J end lost 11 bases, and 16 bases lay between the germline ends. The CDR3 sequence is 14 residues long.

The rearrangement uses TRBV6-5 and TRBJ2-3, with D perhaps being TRBD1 or TRBD2 (6 bases each). CDR1 MNHEY and CDR2 SVGAGI come from the germline V gene. This CDR3 is 15 amino acids long. Deletions cut 1 base from V and 4 bases from J, with 12 bases between. The CDR3 protein is CASSYYGGRADTQYF. CDR3 DNA: TGTGCCAGCAGTTACTATGGGGGGCGGGCAGATACGCAGTATTTT.

The chain combines TRBV11-2 with TRBJ1-2, with D possibly TRBD1 on 6 matching bases. The CDR3 covers 17 residues. Germline V gene sequence: CDR1 SGHAT, CDR2 FQNNGV. V was shortened by 7 bases and J by 0 bases, with 21 bases between the two germline ends. In DNA form, the CDR3 reads TGTGCCAGCACCCTCCGGGGGGGGGCGACTTCTAACTATGGCTACACCTTC. It encodes CASTLRGGATSNYGYTF.

V and J are TRBV28 and TRBJ2-7; D perhaps matches TRBD2 (6 bases). V lost 1 base to trimming and J lost 6 bases, with 10 bases between them. Looked up from germline, CDR1 is MDHEN and CDR2 is SYDVKM. The CDR3 sequence is 13 residues long. DNA of the CDR3: TGTGCCAGCAGTTTATTTGGAGGGGTCGAGCAGTACTTC. Protein: CASSLFGGVEQYF.

The V and J genes are TRBV5-1 and TRBJ2-2; the match to TRBD1 covers 7 bases. V was clipped by 5 bases and J by 6 bases; unmatched bases: 13. From germline, CDR1 is SGHRS and CDR2 YFSETQ. This CDR3 is built from 16 residues. This CDR3 reads CASRPAGGKRAGELFF. For the CDR3, the DNA is TGCGCCAGCAGGCCGGCAGGGGGAAAAAGGGCCGGGGAGCTGTTTTTT.

Details on this clone: The junction does not match germline at one end; this may be a read error. J is TRBJ1-6 and V is TRBV9; TRBD1 aligns across 8 bases. Germline V CDR1 and CDR2: SGDLS, YYNGEE. The CDR3 contains 15 residues. The CDR3 here is CASTVRQGFGSPLHF. CDR3 bases: TGTGCCAGCACCGTACGACAGGGGTTTGGCTCACCCCTCCACTTT.

The rearrangement uses TRBV5-1 and TRBJ1-2, with 7 bases that match TRBD1. Germline lookup yields CDR1 SGHRS and CDR2 YFSETQ. With 4 bases clipped from V and 5 bases from J, the junction kept 8 bases outside the gene matches. The CDR3 has 14 residues. CDR3 coding DNA: TGCGCCAGCAGCCTGACAGGGACCCAGTATGGCTACACCTTC. Amino acid sequence: CASSLTGTQYGYTF. The variable domain in full, completed from reference TRBV5-1 and TRBJ1-2, reads KAGVTQTPRYLIKTRGQQVTLSCSPISGHRSVSWYQQTPGQGLQFLFEYFSETQRNKGNFPGRFSGRQFSNSRSEMNVSTLELGDSALYLCASSLTGTQYGYTFGSGTRLTVV.

This chain uses TRBV21-1 with TRBJ2-2. TRBV21-1 is termed a pseudogene. The CDR3 totals 13 residues. In nucleotides, the CDR3 is TGTGCCAGCAGCAAAGGGAACACCGGGGAGCTGTTTTTT. This translates into CASSKGNTGELFF.